One sample yielded the 19 T cell receptor beta chains listed below, sequenced in a study of blood T cell repertoires in COVID-19 (dated by TCRdb to about 2020). Libraries were made using the immunoSEQ multiplex PCR assay. TCRdb holds this immuneACCESS table with in-frame rearrangements only. Some clones are missing; in checked studies, unresolved V genes explain under half, and the rest has no known cause. The sample includes roughly 90,000 clones, with 80% to 85% observed a single time. The top ten constitute 30% to 35% of the sample. The sequencing sample was made of peripheral blood. The receptor source for this set is a woman older than 75 with active or convalescent COVID-19.

This clone was found a few times. V gene TRBV9 combines with J gene TRBJ2-7, with 11 bases identical to TRBD1. J was trimmed by 7 bases and V by 4 bases; bases with no gene match: 7. This CDR3 contains 14 residues. Germline V lookup: CDR1 SGDLS, CDR2 YYNGEE. The CDR3 DNA sequence: TGTGCCAGCAGCCAGGACAGGGGGCGCGGAGAGCAGTACTTC. It codes for CASSQDRGRGEQYF.

This rearrangement joins TRBV28 to TRBJ1-3; D is unresolved. V was pared by 5 bases and J by 0 bases, with 14 bases between. This CDR3 contains 16 residues. From germline, CDR1 is MDHEN and CDR2 SYDVKM. Written as DNA, the CDR3 is TGTGCCAGCAGTCTCGCCAGCGGGAACTCTGGAAACACCATATATTTT. Residues: CASSLASGNSGNTIYF. Full variable domain (outside the CDR3, taken from reference TRBV28 and TRBJ1-3): DVKVTQSSRYLVKRTGEKVFLECVQDMDHENMFWYRQDPGLGLRLIYFSYDVKMKEKGDIPEGYSVSREKKERFSLILESASTNQTSMYLCASSLASGNSGNTIYFGEGSWLTVV.

The V and J genes are TRBV5-1 and TRBJ2-2; TRBD2 might be the D (6 bases). V lost 1 base and J 5 bases, leaving 18 bases between the germline ends. Per germline, CDR1 SGHRS and CDR2 YFSETQ. There are 17 residues in the CDR3. CDR3 coding DNA: TGCGCCAGCAGCTTGAGGGCCTCCGGGGGTGATACCGGGGAGCTGTTTTTT. Protein: CASSLRASGGDTGELFF. The full variable domain, rest sourced from reference TRBV5-1 and TRBJ2-2, is KAGVTQTPRYLIKTRGQQVTLSCSPISGHRSVSWYQQTPGQGLQFLFEYFSETQRNKGNFPGRFSGRQFSNSRSEMNVSTLELGDSALYLCASSLRASGGDTGELFFGEGSRLTVL.

The chain joins TRBV10-3 to TRBJ2-1; 10 positions agree with TRBD2. Trimming removed 4 bases from V and 4 bases from J; junction bases left unmatched: 7. The CDR3 is made up of 16 amino acids. Germline V gene lookup returns CDR1 ENHRY and CDR2 SYGVKD. The CDR3 loop reads CAISGPSGGPYNEQFF. The CDR3 DNA follows: TGTGCCATCAGTGGGCCTAGCGGGGGACCGTACAATGAGCAGTTCTTC.

This chain joins TRBV6-5 and TRBJ1-1; D uncertain. The CDR3 runs 14 residues. The V and J ends lost 8 bases and 4 bases respectively, with 17 bases between them. Per the germline V gene, CDR1 is MNHEY and CDR2 is SVGAGI. The CDR3 here is CASPSGGLGTEAFF. In DNA form, the CDR3 reads TGTGCCAGCCCATCAGGAGGCCTGGGCACTGAAGCTTTCTTT.

The chain is built from TRBV20-1 and TRBJ2-3; the D is unclear. The V gene's germline CDR1 is DFQATT and CDR2 SNEGSKA (reference sequence). Trimming stripped 3 bases from V and 6 bases from J, with 7 bases between. CDR3 length equals 11 residues. CDR3 sequence reads: CSARREDTQYF. CDR3 bases: TGCAGTGCTAGGAGAGAGGATACGCAGTATTTT.

For the CDR3, the DNA is TGTGCCAGCAGCGGCTTTGGCGGGAGGGCCGTCAGTGAGCAGTTCTTC. Its protein is CASSGFGGRAVSEQFF. This chain joins TRBV2 and TRBJ2-1, with 9 bases fitting TRBD2. The ends lost 6 bases at V and 9 bases at J; junction bases unmatched: 15. Germline values: CDR1 SNHLY, CDR2 FYNNEI. CDR3 length: 16 amino acids.

J is TRBJ2-5 and V is TRBV4-1; 7 bases map to TRBD1. Germline V gene data show CDR1 as MGHRA and CDR2 as YSYEKL. There are 16 residues in the CDR3. V trimming: 4 bases; J trimming: 7 bases; junction bases outside the gene matches: 15. Here the CDR3 reads CASSPLPTGAAGTQYF. The DNA for the CDR3 is TGCGCCAGCAGCCCTTTACCCACAGGGGCCGCAGGGACCCAGTACTTC.

The rearrangement uses TRBV4-2 and TRBJ2-2, with 9 bases aligning to TRBD1. V gave up 0 bases and J gave up 4 bases; unmatched junction bases: 6. This CDR3 is 17 amino acids long. Germline CDR1 reads LGHNA; CDR2 reads YNFKEQ. The CDR3 spells CASSQDEQGASTGELFF. CDR3 sequence (DNA): TGTGCCAGCAGCCAAGATGAACAGGGGGCAAGCACCGGGGAGCTGTTTTTT.

CDR3 nucleotide sequence: TGTGCCAGCAGTTTAAGTTCGACATACGAAGCTTTCTTT. It yields the protein CASSLSSTYEAFF. This chain links TRBV28 with TRBJ1-1, with unresolved D. CDR3 length equals 13 residues. Per the germline V gene, CDR1 is MDHEN and CDR2 is SYDVKM. Trimming took off 2 bases at V and 8 bases at J, with 12 bases between the two ends.

J is TRBJ2-1 and V is TRBV7-9; 15 nucleotides line up with TRBD2. The CDR3 spans 18 residues. From germline, CDR1 is SEHNR and CDR2 FQNEAQ (reference sequence). Trimming at V came to 5 bases and at J to 6 bases, leaving 11 bases not matched to a gene. DNA for the CDR3: TGTGCCAGCAGCACACCGGCCGGGACTAGCGGGAGGCGCAATGAGCAGTTCTTC. Protein sequence: CASSTPAGTSGRRNEQFF.

The chain carries TRBV27 and TRBJ2-1; 11 bases fit TRBD1. The length of the CDR3 is 14 residues. Per germline, CDR1 MNHEY and CDR2 SMNVEV (reference sequence). V trimming: 5 bases; J trimming: 4 bases; junction bases outside the gene matches: 1. CDR3 region: CASSGTGGYNEQFF. CDR3 coding DNA: TGTGCCAGCAGTGGGACAGGGGGGTACAATGAGCAGTTCTTC.

This clone was recorded once. The V gene is TRBV13, the J gene TRBJ2-5; tentatively, D is TRBD2 (5 bases). The germline V gene encodes CDR1 PRHDT and CDR2 FYEKMQ (reference sequence). The CDR3 covers 13 residues. V was trimmed by 3 bases and J by 1 base, leaving 6 bases between them. CDR3 coding DNA: TGTGCCAGCAGCTTGAGGGTCCAAGAGACCCAGTACTTC. Its translation is CASSLRVQETQYF.

The J gene is TRBJ1-2, the V gene TRBV4-2; maybe TRBD1 (5 bases). V was trimmed by 1 base and J by 4 bases, leaving 10 bases between them. Germline lookup yields CDR1 LGHNA and CDR2 YNFKEQ. CDR3 size: 14 residues. This CDR3 reads CASSQAGGTYGYTF. In DNA form, the CDR3 reads TGTGCCAGCAGCCAAGCGGGAGGGACCTATGGCTACACCTTC.

CDR3 nucleotides: TGTGCCAGCCGCATACAGGCCTACAATGAGCAGTTCTTC. Its protein is CASRIQAYNEQFF. The chain combines TRBV6-5 with TRBJ2-1, with D perhaps TRBD1 (5 bases). V was trimmed by 8 bases and J by 2 bases, leaving 10 bases between them. Germline-derived CDR1 and CDR2 are MNHEY and SVGAGI. This CDR3 contains 13 residues.

The J gene is TRBJ2-1, the V gene TRBV27, with 7 bases matching TRBD2. This CDR3 is built from 14 residues. With 3 bases clipped from V and 9 bases from J, the junction kept 8 bases outside the gene matches. Germline CDR1 reads MNHEY; CDR2 reads SMNVEV (reference sequence). CDR3 sequence: CASSFGTNLGEQFF. CDR3 nucleotides: TGTGCCAGCAGTTTTGGGACTAACCTTGGTGAGCAGTTCTTC.

The gene calls are TRBV7-9 and TRBJ2-7; D might be TRBD2 (6 bases). Per the germline V gene, CDR1 is SEHNR and CDR2 is FQNEAQ (reference sequence). V was clipped by 3 bases and J by 0 bases, with 18 bases between them. The CDR3 sequence is 17 residues long. CDR3 loop: CASSFSAWGVPSYEQYF. The CDR3 region has the DNA TGTGCCAGCAGCTTCTCCGCCTGGGGGGTTCCCTCCTACGAGCAGTACTTC.

The chain uses TRBV5-1 and TRBJ2-2; TRBD1 aligns across 8 bases. Germline CDR1 is SGHRS and CDR2 is YFSETQ. The ends lost 4 bases at V and 5 bases at J; junction bases unmatched: 7. There are 15 residues in the CDR3. The CDR3 coding sequence is TGCGCCAGCAGCCAAGACAGGGGAAGAACCGGGGAGCTGTTTTTT. Its translation is CASSQDRGRTGELFF.

The genes are TRBV2 and TRBJ1-4, with unresolved D. The length of the CDR3 is 15 residues. Per germline, CDR1 SNHLY and CDR2 FYNNEI. V was shortened by 6 bases and J by 4 bases, with 15 bases between the two germline ends. The CDR3 DNA is TGTGCCAGCAGCCCCTCGACCGACTATAATGAAAAACTGTTTTTT. Encoded protein: CASSPSTDYNEKLFF.